Below are 30 T cell receptor beta chains sequenced from a single sample in a study of regulatory T cells in long-lasting Graves disease. TCR beta libraries were built with iRepertoire HTBI primers and Arm-PCR of CDR3 regions. TCRdb itself ran the multiplex PCR reads through MiXCR, one entry per CDR3 protein. Among under 350,000 distinct CDR3 sequences, around 21% were seen once, and the ten largest hold roughly three fifths. As to time point: persistent/refractory GD, antithyroid drugs over 5 years with positive TRAb. Generation of the TCR library employed RNA extracted from PBMCs. The material sequenced was peripheral blood mononuclear cells (PBMCs), taken when the disease was refractory, from a patient treated with antithyroid drugs. These receptors all stem from a female donor with Graves disease.

The chain couples TRBV20-1 to TRBJ2-7; D is perhaps TRBD2 (5 bases). The CDR3 is 17 amino acids. V shed 1 base and J shed 0 bases, with 19 bases lying between them. Germline CDR1 and CDR2: DFQATT and SNEGSKA (reference sequence). DNA of the CDR3: TGCAGTGCTAGAGGATCCCAATTTGTGGGGAGCTCCTACGAGCAGTACTTC. Translated, it gives CSARGSQFVGSSYEQYF.

The rearrangement uses TRBV10-3 and TRBJ1-1; possible D gene TRBD1, 6 bases. The CDR3 is 15 amino acids. Germline assignment: CDR1 ENHRY and CDR2 SYGVKD. The germline V and J ends were trimmed by 4 bases and 4 bases, with 16 bases remaining between them. CDR3 coding DNA: TGTGCCATCAGTGGAAAAGGGCAGGGGTTCACTGAAGCTTTCTTT. This sequence encodes CAISGKGQGFTEAFF.

This chain links TRBV28 with TRBJ1-5, with TRBD1 matching 7 bases. With V trimmed by 8 bases and J by 2 bases, 9 bases remained unmatched. The CDR3 loop spans 15 amino acids. Germline lookup yields CDR1 MDHEN and CDR2 SYDVKM. As DNA, the CDR3 is TGTGCCAGCGGAAAACAGGGGTGGGGCAATCAGCCCCAGCATTTT. Translating it yields CASGKQGWGNQPQHF.

This clonotype was observed at least ten times. The genes are TRBV27 and TRBJ2-7; no clear D. The CDR3 totals 13 residues. V lost 6 bases to trimming and J lost 1 base, with 10 bases between them. Per the germline V gene, CDR1 is MNHEY and CDR2 is SMNVEV (reference sequence). Here the CDR3 reads CASSPMKSYEQYF. CDR3 coding DNA: TGTGCCAGCAGCCCAATGAAATCCTACGAGCAGTACTTC.

The rearrangement joins TRBV27 to TRBJ1-2; TRBD1 matches at 7 bases. CDR3 length: 14 amino acids. V lost 7 bases and J lost 8; bases outside the gene matches: 13. Germline V gene lookup returns CDR1 MNHEY and CDR2 SMNVEV (reference sequence). CDR3 loop: CASKNRGFEGGYTF. CDR3 bases: TGTGCCAGCAAGAACAGGGGCTTCGAGGGGGGCTACACCTTC.

Notes on this clonotype: One end of the junction is discordant with germline, which a read error may explain. This chain uses TRBV20-1 with TRBJ2-7, with 11 nucleotides matching TRBD2. Germline CDR1 is DFQATT and CDR2 is SNEGSKA (reference sequence). This CDR3 is 14 amino acids long. The CDR3 DNA is TGCAGTGCTAGGACTAGCGGGAATACCCACGAGCAGTGCTTC. It yields the protein CSARTSGNTHEQCF.

This clonotype was recorded a few times. The V gene is TRBV11-2, the J gene TRBJ2-1; the match to TRBD2 covers 7 bases. Germline CDR1 is SGHAT and CDR2 is FQNNGV. The CDR3 is 14 residues long. J gave up 3 bases and V 2 bases, and 1 base lay outside the gene matches. CDR3 region: CASSLQRGYNEQFF. The CDR3 DNA follows: TGTGCCAGCAGCTTACAGCGGGGCTACAATGAGCAGTTCTTC.

A word on this clonotype: Given a much more abundant clone one base away, this may be a read error. V gene TRBV30 combines with J gene TRBJ1-2; the D is unclear. V was trimmed by 0 bases and J by 4 bases, leaving 12 bases between them. The CDR3 consists of 14 residues. Germline CDR1 GTSNPN, CDR2 SVGIG (reference sequence). CDR3 sequence (DNA): TGTGCCTGGAGTGTAAGCGGAAGCAGCTATGGCTACACCTTC. Its protein product is CAWSVSGSSYGYTF.

In this sample, this clonotype turned up a few times. The CDR3 region is CASSLFRLDTQYF. The CDR3 region has the DNA TGTGCCAGCAGTCTTTTTAGGCTCGATACGCAGTATTTT. This chain links TRBV11-2 with TRBJ2-3; no reliable D call. V lost 6 bases to trimming and J lost 6 bases, with 13 bases between them. CDR3 size: 13 residues. Germline V gene data show CDR1 as SGHAT and CDR2 as FQNNGV.

This chain links TRBV12-3 or TRBV12-4 with TRBJ1-1, with 7 bases identical to TRBD1. V trimming: 6 bases; J trimming: 0 bases; junction bases outside the gene matches: 4. The CDR3 loop spans 14 amino acids. This chain's CDR3 is CASRGTDLNTEAFF. The CDR3 coding sequence is TGTGCCAGCAGAGGGACAGATTTGAACACTGAAGCTTTCTTT.

This clonotype was detected many times. This rearrangement joins TRBV2 to TRBJ2-4; 9 nucleotides agree with TRBD1. The CDR3 is 17 residues long. Germline trimming cut 8 bases from V and 5 bases from J; bases unmatched to any gene: 16. Germline CDR1 reads SNHLY; CDR2 reads FYNNEI. The CDR3 spells CASRNSGFRDRENIQYF. The CDR3 DNA is TGTGCCAGCCGAAATTCCGGGTTCCGGGACAGGGAAAACATTCAGTACTTC.

This clonotype was counted between two and nine times. V is TRBV28 and J is TRBJ1-2; TRBD1 agrees at 7 bases. With 2 bases clipped from V and 4 bases from J, the junction kept 4 bases outside the gene matches. The CDR3 contains 14 residues. The germline V gene encodes CDR1 MDHEN and CDR2 SYDVKM. CDR3 sequence (DNA): TGTGCCAGCAGTTTACCGGGACAGTTCTATGGCTACACCTTC. Its protein is CASSLPGQFYGYTF.

This clonotype came up a few times. The chain has TRBV29-1 and TRBJ1-5; TRBD1 might be the D (5 bases). The CDR3 covers 13 residues. V was shortened by 4 bases and J by 2 bases, with 9 bases between the two germline ends. Germline V gene sequence: CDR1 SQVTM, CDR2 ANQGSEA. Here the CDR3 reads CSVGGTGNQPQHF. CDR3 in DNA: TGCAGCGTTGGGGGGACTGGCAATCAGCCCCAGCATTTT.

This clonotype came up a few times. V gene TRBV19 combines with J gene TRBJ1-2; tentatively, D is TRBD1 (6 bases). Germline loops: CDR1 LNHDA, CDR2 SQIVND (reference sequence). The CDR3 has 14 residues. The V gene lost 6 bases and the J gene lost 4 bases, with 15 bases spanning the gap. The chain's CDR3 is CASSLGAWGYGYTF. The CDR3 DNA sequence: TGTGCCAGTAGCCTGGGGGCTTGGGGCTATGGCTACACCTTC.

Regarding this clonotype: This may come from a read error, since a much larger clone is one base off. The chain has TRBV2 and TRBJ2-5; maybe TRBD1 (5 bases). Germline CDR1 is SNHLY and CDR2 is FYNNEI. CDR3 length: 14 amino acids. The DNA of the CDR3 is TGTGCCAGCAGTGAAGGGACATTTCAAGGGACCCAGTACTTC. Protein product: CASSEGTFQGTQYF.

This clonotype was seen repeatedly, ten times or more. The V gene is TRBV29-1, the J gene TRBJ2-5, with unresolved D. The CDR3 extends over 14 amino acids. Germline CDR1 and CDR2: SQVTM and ANQGSEA. V was shortened by 4 bases and J by 1 base, with 13 bases between the two germline ends. The CDR3 bases are TGCAGCGTTGGGTGGGCCGGGCCCCAAGAGACCCAGTACTTC. Its translation: CSVGWAGPQETQYF.

This chain connects TRBV2 to TRBJ2-3; TRBD2 aligns across 10 bases. The length of the CDR3 is 16 residues. Looked up from germline, CDR1 is SNHLY and CDR2 is FYNNEI. V lost 3 bases to trimming and J lost 1 base; unmatched junction nucleotides: 4. The chain's CDR3 is CASSEPSGSGTDTQYF. In DNA form, the CDR3 reads TGTGCCAGCAGTGAGCCTAGCGGGAGCGGCACAGATACGCAGTATTTT.

This clonotype was counted many times. This sequence joins TRBV27 and TRBJ1-5; 7 bases are shared with TRBD1. The CDR3 totals 15 residues. V dropped 6 bases and J dropped 5; count of bases not matched to a gene: 10. Germline lookup yields CDR1 MNHEY and CDR2 SMNVEV (reference sequence). The CDR3 bases are TGTGCCAGCAGAACGACAGGGCGCAGTGATCAGCCCCAGCATTTT. Encoded protein: CASRTTGRSDQPQHF.

The J gene is TRBJ2-7, the V gene TRBV20-1, with TRBD2 as a possible D gene (5 bases). Germline V lookup: CDR1 DFQATT, CDR2 SNEGSKA (reference sequence). V was clipped by 0 bases and J by 0 bases, with 15 bases between them. The CDR3 spans 16 residues. The CDR3 DNA reads TGCAGTGCTAGAGATTCTCCGAGCGGTTACTCCTACGAGCAGTACTTC. This translates into CSARDSPSGYSYEQYF.

This clonotype was counted many times. The rearrangement joins TRBV12-3 or TRBV12-4 to TRBJ1-1, with D possibly matching TRBD1 (5 bases). The CDR3 extends over 14 amino acids. The germline V and J ends were trimmed by 3 bases and 0 bases, with 8 bases remaining between them. CDR3 coding DNA: TGTGCCAGCAGTTTCTGGGGACTGAACACTGAAGCTTTCTTT. Protein: CASSFWGLNTEAFF.

This clonotype was detected only a few times. The chain employs TRBV7-9 and TRBJ2-7; tentative D call: TRBD2 (6 bases). V gave up 5 bases and J gave up 2 bases, with 7 bases separating them. CDR3 size: 12 residues. Germline lookup yields CDR1 SEHNR and CDR2 FQNEAQ (reference sequence). CDR3 loop: CASSAGTYEQYF. The CDR3 DNA is TGTGCCAGCAGCGCGGGGACCTACGAGCAGTACTTC.

Ten or more counts support this clonotype. The chain has TRBV18 and TRBJ2-5; a weak D match, TRBD2 (5 bases). Germline values: CDR1 KGHSH, CDR2 LQKENI. Trimming cost V 8 bases and J 0 bases, with 10 bases left between them. The CDR3 extends over 13 amino acids. The CDR3 region has the DNA TGTGCCAGCAGTTCCGGGAACCAAGAGACCCAGTACTTC. Translation: CASSSGNQETQYF.

This clonotype was counted a few times. V gene TRBV2 combines with J gene TRBJ1-2, with 7 bases that match TRBD1. V shed 5 bases, J shed 3 bases, and the junction held 6 bases outside the gene matches. Germline assignment: CDR1 SNHLY and CDR2 FYNNEI. This CDR3 has 14 residues. CDR3 in amino acids: CASSPQGPDYGYTF. Here the CDR3 DNA reads TGTGCCAGCAGTCCACAGGGGCCGGACTATGGCTACACCTTC.

This clonotype was seen only a few times. The chain links TRBV2 to TRBJ2-3; weak D call: TRBD2 (5 bases). This CDR3 comprises 15 residues. The germline V and J ends were trimmed by 2 bases and 0 bases, with 9 bases remaining between them. Germline V gene data show CDR1 as SNHLY and CDR2 as FYNNEI. CDR3 sequence (DNA): TGTGCCAGCAGTGAACAGAGGGCGAGCACAGATACGCAGTATTTT. Residues: CASSEQRASTDTQYF.

This chain connects TRBV4-3 to TRBJ1-1; possible D gene TRBD1, 5 bases. The length of the CDR3 is 15 residues. The germline gives CDR1 LGHNA, CDR2 YSLEER. V shed 2 bases and J shed 5 bases, with 15 bases lying between them. DNA of the CDR3: TGCGCCAGCAGCCAAATCAGGGTTCGGGGAACTGAAGCTTTCTTT. It yields the protein CASSQIRVRGTEAFF.

The DNA of the CDR3 is TGCGCCAGCAGCAAGAGGGAGTCGGTCGAGCAGTACTTC. This codes for CASSKRESVEQYF. This sequence joins TRBV5-1 and TRBJ2-7; possibly TRBD2 for D (5 bases). V lost 4 bases, J lost 6 bases, and 14 bases lay in between. The CDR3 has 13 amino acids. Germline CDR1 SGHRS, CDR2 YFSETQ.

This sequence joins TRBV4-2 and TRBJ2-7; 9 nucleotides agree with TRBD1. Germline CDR1 is LGHNA and CDR2 is YNFKEQ. CDR3 length: 15 amino acids. After removal of 3 bases from V and 6 bases from J, the junction contained 9 bases not matched to a gene. The CDR3 loop reads CASSQAGQGFIEQYF. CDR3 coding DNA: TGTGCCAGCAGCCAGGCGGGACAGGGCTTCATCGAGCAGTACTTC.

A note on this clonotype: A clone one base away is much larger, so this may be a read error. This chain connects TRBV19 to TRBJ1-2, with D perhaps TRBD1 (5 bases). The CDR3 contains 15 residues. The germline V gene encodes CDR1 LNHDA and CDR2 SQIVND (reference sequence). The DNA for the CDR3 is TGTGCCGGTAGGTACCGTTCCGGGACGGCCTATGGCTACACCTTC. Translated: CAGRYRSGTAYGYTF.

This clonotype turned up a few times. The chain employs TRBV10-3 and TRBJ2-7; 7 bases fit TRBD2. The CDR3 has 15 residues. J was trimmed by 6 bases and V by 0 bases; bases with no gene match: 8. The germline gives CDR1 ENHRY, CDR2 SYGVKD. Here the CDR3 DNA reads TGTGCCATCAGTGAGTCGGGGGGGGGTAGCTCCGAGCAGTACTTC. Protein: CAISESGGGSSEQYF.

This clonotype came up a few times. This sequence joins TRBV7-2 and TRBJ2-3; D tentatively fits TRBD1 or TRBD2 (6 bases each). Trimming left V 2 bases short and J 1 base short, with 10 bases between. CDR1 is SGHTA, CDR2 FQGNSA, per germline. This CDR3 has 15 amino acids. The CDR3 loop is CASSLRGDRTDTQYF. The CDR3, as DNA: TGTGCCAGCAGCTTAAGGGGGGATCGCACAGATACGCAGTATTTT.